This passage covers 18 T cell receptor beta chains from one sample sequenced in a study of blood T cell repertoires in COVID-19. Generated by immunoSEQ multiplex PCR, the TCRdb table keeps only in-frame clones and is missing some. The repertoire holds approximately 210,000 clones, with 80% to 85% as singletons. The sequenced sample was PBMCs or T cells enriched from blood (not recorded which). The receptors shown here come from a woman between 50 and 59 years old with acute COVID-19.

This clone was seen a handful of times. This chain uses TRBV7-6 with TRBJ1-3; D gene unclear. Trimming removed 8 bases from V and 3 bases from J, with 11 bases in between. The germline V gene has CDR1 SGHVS and CDR2 FNYEAQ. This CDR3 is built from 13 residues. CDR3 region: CASGLGVGNTIYF. The DNA for the CDR3 is TGTGCCAGCGGATTGGGAGTTGGAAACACCATATATTTT.

This clone appeared a few times. The chain carries TRBV5-8 and TRBJ2-7, with a tentative D call TRBD2 (5 bases). The germline V and J ends were trimmed by 0 bases and 6 bases, with 19 bases remaining between them. Germline-derived CDR1 and CDR2 are SGHTS and YDEGEE. The CDR3 covers 16 residues. CDR3 in DNA: TGTGCCAGCAGCTTGGGCCCGAACGAGGGTTCCAGCGAGCAGTACTTC. Protein sequence: CASSLGPNEGSSEQYF.

The V and J genes are TRBV6-6 and TRBJ2-3; 10 bases are shared with TRBD1. Germline CDR1 and CDR2: MNHNY and SVGAGI (reference sequence). With V trimmed by 1 base and J by 0 bases, 1 base remained unmatched. The CDR3 spans 16 residues. DNA of the CDR3: TGTGCCAGCAGTTACTTGGGACAGGGGAGCACAGATACGCAGTATTTT. Amino acids: CASSYLGQGSTDTQYF.

There are a few counts of this clone. V gene TRBV11-3 combines with J gene TRBJ2-3, with D maybe TRBD1 (5 bases). Trimming took 5 bases from V and 2 from J, leaving 17 bases between them. Germline values: CDR1 SGHNT, CDR2 YENEEA. The CDR3 contains 16 residues. The DNA for the CDR3 is TGTGCCAGCAGCCCCCGCCAGGGCAAAGCCACAGATACGCAGTATTTT. This translates into CASSPRQGKATDTQYF. Full variable domain (missing parts from reference TRBV11-3 and TRBJ2-3): EAGVVQSPRYKIIEKKQPVAFWCNPISGHNTLYWYLQNLGQGPELLIRYENEEAVDDSQLPKDRFSAERLKGVDSTLKIQPAELGDSAVYLCASSPRQGKATDTQYFGPGTRLTVL.

The chain employs TRBV28 and TRBJ2-1; a weak D match, TRBD1 (5 bases). Trimming stripped 6 bases from V and 6 bases from J, with 15 bases between. In germline, CDR1 is MDHEN, CDR2 SYDVKM. There are 14 residues in the CDR3. CDR3 sequence reads: CASSPVRDSNEQFF. CDR3 DNA: TGTGCCAGCAGCCCTGTCCGAGACAGCAATGAGCAGTTCTTC.

This sequence joins TRBV5-1 and TRBJ1-2; D is unclear. This CDR3 contains 11 residues. Between the trimmed V and J ends, which lost 7 bases and 3 bases, there was a span of 7 bases. The germline V gene encodes CDR1 SGHRS and CDR2 YFSETQ. CDR3: CASGPDYGYTF. CDR3 nucleotides: TGCGCCAGCGGGCCGGACTATGGCTACACCTTC.

This clone has only one observation. This chain links TRBV19 with TRBJ2-4, with D possibly matching TRBD2 (5 bases). The CDR3 runs 14 residues. Germline lookup yields CDR1 LNHDA and CDR2 SQIVND (reference sequence). V dropped 7 bases and J dropped 0 bases, with 10 bases sitting between them. CDR3 region: CASTGGLAKNIQYF. CDR3 nucleotide sequence: TGTGCCAGTACAGGAGGACTAGCCAAAAACATTCAGTACTTC.

V and J are TRBV5-1 and TRBJ2-7; possible D gene TRBD2, 6 bases. This CDR3 region has 15 residues. V lost 4 bases and J 3 bases, leaving 17 bases between the germline ends. Germline loops: CDR1 SGHRS, CDR2 YFSETQ. The CDR3 DNA follows: TGCGCCAGCAGCCCAGGTAGCGGACCCTTCTACGAGCAGTACTTC. It translates to CASSPGSGPFYEQYF.

The chain has TRBV18 and TRBJ2-1, with TRBD2 identical over 8 bases. The CDR3 runs 13 residues. Germline V gene sequence: CDR1 KGHSH, CDR2 LQKENI. The junction had 4 bases not matched to a gene; V was cut back by 6 bases and J by 6 bases. The CDR3 loop reads CASSLAGSNEQFF. The CDR3 DNA reads TGTGCCAGCTCCCTAGCGGGTTCCAATGAGCAGTTCTTC.

This chain connects TRBV10-3 to TRBJ2-1, with D unclear. The CDR3 has 19 residues. V was shortened by 3 bases and J by 2 bases, with 23 bases between the two germline ends. Germline V gene lookup returns CDR1 ENHRY and CDR2 SYGVKD. The CDR3 protein is CAISDPYGDSSRPYNEQFF. CDR3 coding DNA: TGTGCCATCAGTGATCCGTACGGAGATTCTTCTCGGCCCTACAATGAGCAGTTCTTC.

This clone has only one observation. The genes are TRBV10-3 and TRBJ1-4; 9 positions agree with TRBD1. The CDR3 consists of 18 residues. Germline V CDR1 and CDR2: ENHRY, SYGVKD. Germline trimming cut 2 bases from V and 11 bases from J; bases unmatched to any gene: 18. The CDR3 spells CAISETDYYRGRLEKLFF. CDR3 coding DNA: TGTGCCATCAGTGAGACCGACTACTACAGGGGGCGCCTGGAGAAACTGTTTTTT.

The J gene is TRBJ2-7, the V gene TRBV29-1, with 10 bases matching TRBD1. The CDR3 is 13 amino acids. Germline V gives CDR1 SQVTM, CDR2 ANQGSEA. With V trimmed by 6 bases and J by 4 bases, 6 bases remained unmatched. The CDR3 here is CSVGDRGLYEQYF. CDR3 bases: TGCAGCGTAGGGGACAGGGGACTGTACGAGCAGTACTTC.

In its sample, this clone was seen once. DNA for the CDR3: TGTGCCAGCATTCGGGAGGTGCGGGGGGCCCCCGGAACCGGGGAGCTGTTTTTT. Amino acids: CASIREVRGAPGTGELFF. V and J are TRBV6-6 and TRBJ2-2; 8 nucleotides match TRBD2. The CDR3 spans 18 residues. The germline V gene encodes CDR1 MNHNY and CDR2 SVGAGI (reference sequence). V lost 7 bases, J lost 5 bases, and 18 bases stayed unmatched.

CDR3 DNA: TGTGCCAGCAGTACTCCATTGGGGGGGATCAATGAGCAGTTCTTC. This sequence encodes CASSTPLGGINEQFF. The chain recombines TRBV28 with TRBJ2-1; TRBD2 matches 7 bases. The V gene's germline CDR1 is MDHEN and CDR2 SYDVKM. V trimming: 5 bases; J trimming: 6 bases; junction bases outside the gene matches: 10. The CDR3 contains 15 residues.

The CDR3 spells CASSPLGSNYGYTF. CDR3 nucleotides: TGTGCCAGCAGCCCCCTAGGATCTAACTATGGCTACACCTTC. The chain is built from TRBV7-2 and TRBJ1-2; D ambiguous. CDR3 size: 14 residues. The V end was cut by 5 bases, the J end by 0 bases, with 10 bases between. Germline CDR1 and CDR2: SGHTA and FQGNSA.

The V gene is TRBV7-2, the J gene TRBJ1-2, with a tentative D call TRBD1 (5 bases). Germline CDR1 is SGHTA and CDR2 is FQGNSA. The V end lost 3 bases, the J end lost 1 base, and 6 bases lay between the germline ends. This CDR3 comprises 13 residues. Here the CDR3 reads CASSFDSNYGYTF. CDR3 coding DNA: TGTGCCAGCAGCTTTGACAGTAACTATGGCTACACCTTC. Variable domain in full (rest from reference TRBV7-2 and TRBJ1-2): GAGVSQSPSNKVTEKGKDVELRCDPISGHTALYWYRQSLGQGLEFLIYFQGNSAPDKSGLPSDRFSAERTGGSVSTLTIQRTQQEDSAVYLCASSFDSNYGYTFGSGTRLTVV.

This clone was recorded only once. The chain couples TRBV29-1 to TRBJ1-1, with D possibly being TRBD1 (5 bases). Germline V gives CDR1 SQVTM, CDR2 ANQGSEA. The CDR3 length is 14 residues. Trimming took off 1 base at V and 4 bases at J, with 13 bases between the two ends. The CDR3 spells CSVEGSKGVTEAFF. Written as DNA, the CDR3 is TGCAGCGTTGAAGGGTCAAAAGGGGTCACTGAAGCTTTCTTT.

The CDR3 is CASSVGQSQEQYF. CDR3 DNA: TGCGCCAGCAGTGTAGGACAGAGCCAGGAGCAGTACTTC. The chain employs TRBV5-1 and TRBJ2-7, with a possible D match to TRBD1 (6 bases). V was clipped by 5 bases and J by 7 bases, with 16 bases between them. CDR1 and CDR2 from the germline V gene are SGHRS and YFSETQ. CDR3 length equals 13 residues.